The clone carrying this T cell receptor beta chain was seen a few times. Each sample used approximately 570 ng of genomic DNA from bulk tumor tissue. Biopsies that were spaced far apart were taken, several per primary tumor, during surgery. Those enrolled were patients newly diagnosed with untreated non-small cell lung cancer and undergoing curative surgery. The sample originates from a study of immune heterogeneity within non-small cell lung tumors. TCR beta CDR3 was amplified by multiplex PCR, first round about 10 cycles, 32 V and 13 J primers. One entry per CDR3 protein, called by TCRdb with MiXCR from the multiplex PCR reads. The data show tens of thousands of distinct CDR3 sequences, less than 35% seen once. This receptor was taken from a man aged 35 to 55 with non-small cell lung cancer. The sample consisted of lung tumor tissue.

Here the CDR3 DNA reads TGTGCCTGGAGTGTTCTGGGAAAGGACTACGGGGAGCTGTTTTTT. Encoded protein: CAWSVLGKDYGELFF. The chain joins TRBV30 to TRBJ2-2; D perhaps matches TRBD2 (6 bases). CDR1 and CDR2 (germline): GTSNPN, SVGIG (reference sequence). The V end was cut by 0 bases, the J end by 7 bases, with 15 bases between. The CDR3 consists of 15 residues.